The T cell receptor (beta chain) described here comes from a study of T cells in Graves' hyperthyroidism and ophthalmopathy. Regarding the study as a whole: Also found in blood were most expanded thyroid clonotypes above 0.001.

Subjects with ophthalmopathy showed a Clinical Activity Score no lower than 3, a NOSPECS grade no lower than 4, and a duration shorter than 3 months. Diagnoses used clinical symptoms, serum thyroxine and TRAb, thyroid ultrasound and orbital computed tomography. The authors took PBMCs from about 9.5 ml fresh peripheral blood. RNA transcripts served as the template for amplifying TCR beta CDR3 regions. HTBI primers were employed in a first-round RT-PCR of the TCR CDR3. In TCRdb, the multiplex PCR reads were re-called with MiXCR into one record per CDR3 protein. The sample comprises 500,000 to 650,000 distinct CDR3 sequences, roughly 15% of which are singletons, and roughly an eighth rests with the top ten. The CDR3 consists of 15 residues. V lost 5 bases, J lost 1 base, and 14 bases lay in between. CDR1 MDHEN and CDR2 SYDVKM come from the germline V gene. This clonotype was found many times. What it recognizes is unknown.

Material: blood. This TCR was sampled from a woman in her 50s with Graves' ophthalmopathy. The chain combines TRBV28 with TRBJ1-1; the D gene is possibly TRBD1 (6 bases). In nucleotides, the CDR3 is TGTGCCAGCAGTGAACAACAGGGCTGGAACACTGAAGCTTTCTTT. This encodes CASSEQQGWNTEAFF.